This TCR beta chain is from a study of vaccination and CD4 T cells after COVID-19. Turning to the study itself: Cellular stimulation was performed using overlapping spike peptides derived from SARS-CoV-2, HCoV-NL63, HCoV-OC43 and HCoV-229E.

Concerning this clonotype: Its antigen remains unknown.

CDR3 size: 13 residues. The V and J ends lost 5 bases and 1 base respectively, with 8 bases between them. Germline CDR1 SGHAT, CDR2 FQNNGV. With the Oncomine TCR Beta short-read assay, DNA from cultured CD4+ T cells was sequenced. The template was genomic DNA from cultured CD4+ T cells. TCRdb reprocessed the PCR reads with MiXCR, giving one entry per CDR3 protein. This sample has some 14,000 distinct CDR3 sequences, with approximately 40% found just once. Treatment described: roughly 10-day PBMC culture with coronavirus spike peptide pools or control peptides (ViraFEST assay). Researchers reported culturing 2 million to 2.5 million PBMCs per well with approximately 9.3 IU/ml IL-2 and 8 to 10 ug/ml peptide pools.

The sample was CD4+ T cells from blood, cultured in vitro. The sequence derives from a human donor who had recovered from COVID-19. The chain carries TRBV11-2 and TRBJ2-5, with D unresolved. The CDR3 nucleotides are TGTGCCAGCAGCCCGGGCGCCCAAGAGACCCAGTACTTC. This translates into CASSPGAQETQYF.